The next 29 T cell receptor beta chains were all read from a single sample in a study of shared clonotypes between healthy human individuals. Some clones are missing from TCRdb's copy, which holds only in-frame ones; the method was immunoSEQ multiplex PCR. The top ten clones hold roughly 1.5% of a sample with about 960,000 clones, approximately 80% of them seen once. Sequencing used memory CD4+ T cells sorted from blood. Noted subset: CD45RA-negative fraction. The receptors originated from a man aged 18 to 29 in good health.

The chain employs TRBV7-3 and TRBJ2-5; the D call may be TRBD1 or TRBD2 (5 bases each). CDR1 is SGHTA and CDR2 is FQGTGA in the germline V gene. CDR3 length equals 17 residues. V dropped 1 base and J dropped 2 bases, with 17 bases sitting between them. Here the CDR3 DNA reads TGTGCCAGCAGCTTAAAAGGATGGGGGAAATCACAAGAGACCCAGTACTTC. Translated, it gives CASSLKGWGKSQETQYF.

This chain uses TRBV6-6 with TRBJ1-2; D unresolved. The V end was cut by 0 bases, the J end by 8 bases, with 16 bases between. Germline loops: CDR1 MNHNY, CDR2 SVGAGI (reference sequence). This CDR3 region has 15 residues. The CDR3 here is CASSYSKDSVGGYTF. Here the CDR3 DNA reads TGTGCCAGCAGTTACTCGAAGGACTCTGTGGGAGGCTACACCTTC.

The rearrangement joins TRBV30 to TRBJ1-1; D is uncertain. Trimming shortened V by 2 bases and J by 4 bases, and 5 bases separated the two germline ends. The germline gives CDR1 GTSNPN, CDR2 SVGIG (reference sequence). This CDR3 is built from 11 residues. CDR3 protein: CAWSMTTEAFF. The CDR3 region has the DNA TGTGCCTGGAGTATGACCACTGAAGCTTTCTTT.

The J gene is TRBJ2-2, the V gene TRBV6-1; D is uncertain. This CDR3 contains 15 residues. Trimming stripped 2 bases from V and 5 bases from J, with 12 bases between. Germline values: CDR1 MNHNS, CDR2 SASEGT. The DNA for the CDR3 is TGTGCCAGCAGTGAAAATGTGCTGATTACCGGGGAGCTGTTTTTT. As protein: CASSENVLITGELFF.

The chain joins TRBV7-2 to TRBJ2-7; 7 bases are shared with TRBD1. The CDR3 totals 16 residues. V lost 5 bases and J lost 5; bases outside the gene matches: 15. In germline, CDR1 is SGHTA, CDR2 FQGNSA. The CDR3 DNA reads TGTGCCAGCAGCCTATCGATATTTGACAGGGTCCACGAGCAGTACTTC. It yields the protein CASSLSIFDRVHEQYF.

The rearrangement links TRBV5-1 to TRBJ2-2; no reliable D call. Trimming left V 0 bases short and J 2 bases short, with 5 bases between. The CDR3 sequence is 14 residues long. The germline gives CDR1 SGHRS, CDR2 YFSETQ. CDR3 nucleotides: TGCGCCAGCAGCTTGGACAGCAACACCGGGGAGCTGTTTTTT. This encodes CASSLDSNTGELFF.

The chain links TRBV7-2 to TRBJ1-1, with 10 bases that match TRBD1. The ends lost 4 bases at V and 13 bases at J; junction bases unmatched: 3. The CDR3 is 11 amino acids. The germline CDR1 and CDR2 sequences are SGHTA and FQGNSA. The CDR3 reads CASSSGQGDFF. The DNA of the CDR3 is TGTGCCAGCAGCTCCGGACAGGGGGATTTCTTT.

Comment on this clone: The same CDR3 also results from other DNA sequences found in this sample. This sequence joins TRBV6-5 and TRBJ2-5; D unclear. V lost 5 bases to trimming and J lost 4 bases, with 5 bases between them. The CDR3 loop spans 11 amino acids. The germline V gene has CDR1 MNHEY and CDR2 SVGAGI. CDR3 in amino acids: CASSTRETQYF. The DNA for the CDR3 is TGTGCCAGCAGTACGCGAGAGACCCAGTACTTC.

This rearrangement joins TRBV6-6 to TRBJ1-6, with D unclear. The CDR3 is 15 residues long. The germline CDR1 and CDR2 sequences are MNHNY and SVGAGI (reference sequence). The V end lost 6 bases, the J end lost 1 base, and 10 bases lay between the germline ends. CDR3 in amino acids: CASRGGDSYNSPLHF. In nucleotides, the CDR3 is TGTGCCAGCAGAGGAGGTGATTCCTATAATTCACCCCTCCACTTT.

This clone was counted between two and nine times. This rearrangement joins TRBV6-1 to TRBJ1-6; a possible D gene is TRBD1 (5 bases). CDR1 and CDR2 from the germline V gene are MNHNS and SASEGT. CDR3 size: 14 residues. Trimming left V 7 bases short and J 10 bases short, with 17 bases between. The CDR3 protein is CASTVSEGQSPLHF. In DNA form, the CDR3 reads TGTGCCAGCACTGTATCAGAGGGGCAATCACCCCTCCACTTT.

This clone was found a few times. The rearrangement uses TRBV5-1 and TRBJ1-6; 7 nucleotides line up with TRBD1. Per germline, CDR1 SGHRS and CDR2 YFSETQ. After removal of 5 bases from V and 10 bases from J, the junction contained 9 bases not matched to a gene. The CDR3 covers 14 residues. The CDR3 loop reads CASSWGDRSSPLHF. CDR3 nucleotide sequence: TGCGCCAGCAGTTGGGGGGACAGATCCTCACCCCTCCACTTT.

The CDR3 reads CASSSVLGTEAFF. The CDR3 nucleotides are TGCGCCAGCAGCTCTGTGTTGGGCACTGAAGCTTTCTTT. The chain uses TRBV5-1 and TRBJ1-1; D remains ambiguous. This CDR3 comprises 13 residues. Between the trimmed V and J ends, which lost 3 bases and 4 bases, there was a span of 10 bases. Germline CDR1 is SGHRS and CDR2 is YFSETQ.

The chain employs TRBV7-8 and TRBJ1-5, with unresolved D. Germline lookup yields CDR1 SGHVS and CDR2 FQNEAQ. CDR3 length: 15 amino acids. V lost 2 bases and J 0 bases, leaving 8 bases between the germline ends. CDR3 in DNA: TGTGCCAGCAGCTTATTGGACGATAGCAATCAGCCCCAGCATTTT. It translates to CASSLLDDSNQPQHF.

The rearrangement uses TRBV28 and TRBJ1-1, with a weak D call TRBD1 (5 bases). CDR3 size: 11 residues. Germline CDR1 MDHEN, CDR2 SYDVKM. Trimming took 7 bases from V and 7 from J, leaving 10 bases between them. The CDR3 DNA is TGTGCCAGCATCGGGGCTCTTGAAGCTTTCTTT. Translating gives CASIGALEAFF. The full variable domain, its missing parts supplied by reference TRBV28 and TRBJ1-1, is DVKVTQSSRYLVKRTGEKVFLECVQDMDHENMFWYRQDPGLGLRLIYFSYDVKMKEKGDIPEGYSVSREKKERFSLILESASTNQTSMYLCASIGALEAFFGQGTRLTVV.

V gene TRBV14 combines with J gene TRBJ2-7; 10 bases fit TRBD1. This CDR3 is built from 14 residues. Germline loops: CDR1 SGHDN, CDR2 FVKESK. With V trimmed by 1 base and J by 4 bases, 1 base remained unmatched. CDR3: CASSQGTGGYEQYF. CDR3 sequence (DNA): TGTGCCAGCAGCCAAGGGACAGGGGGATACGAGCAGTACTTC.

This clone has only one observation. This chain joins TRBV6-1 and TRBJ2-3, with 9 nucleotides matching TRBD2. Germline CDR1 MNHNS, CDR2 SASEGT. This CDR3 is built from 15 residues. V lost 4 bases to trimming and J lost 2 bases; unmatched junction nucleotides: 4. The CDR3 DNA is TGTGCCAGCAGTGCAGGACTAGCGATCACAGATACGCAGTATTTT. This sequence encodes CASSAGLAITDTQYF.

This clone was seen repeatedly, ten times or more. Other DNA sequences in the sample encode the same CDR3. The chain combines TRBV30 with TRBJ1-1; unclear D gene. V dropped 0 bases and J dropped 1 base, with 6 bases sitting between them. This CDR3 is 13 amino acids long. Germline CDR1 reads GTSNPN; CDR2 reads SVGIG (reference sequence). CDR3: CAWSVLGNTEAFF. The CDR3 DNA reads as TGTGCCTGGAGTGTATTGGGGAACACTGAAGCTTTCTTT.

With regard to this clone: Since a much larger clone is just one base distant, this may be a read error. V and J are TRBV11-2 and TRBJ2-2; D is undetermined. The CDR3 has 12 amino acids. From germline, CDR1 is SGHAT and CDR2 FQNNGV. The germline V and J ends were trimmed by 0 bases and 7 bases, with 3 bases remaining between them. CDR3 amino acids: CASSLDIGELFF. CDR3 DNA sequence: TGTGCCAGCAGCTTAGACATCGGGGAGCTGTTTTTT.

V gene TRBV9 combines with J gene TRBJ1-4; TRBD1 matches at 10 bases. The J segment lost 9 bases and the V segment lost 0 bases, leaving 8 bases of the junction unmatched. Germline V CDR1 and CDR2: SGDLS, YYNGEE. This CDR3 has 16 amino acids. CDR3 region: CASSVGEDRGEKKLFF. CDR3 in DNA: TGTGCCAGCAGCGTAGGGGAGGACAGGGGGGAGAAAAAACTGTTTTTT.

V gene TRBV4-2 combines with J gene TRBJ2-4, with D perhaps TRBD2 (7 bases). CDR3 size: 15 residues. Trimming pared 4 bases from V and 2 bases from J, leaving 12 bases between. The germline V gene encodes CDR1 LGHNA and CDR2 YNFKEQ. CDR3 amino acids: CASSRDGGPKNIQYF. In DNA form, the CDR3 reads TGTGCCAGCAGCCGGGACGGGGGGCCCAAAAACATTCAGTACTTC.

The rearrangement joins TRBV19 to TRBJ2-3, with TRBD2 matching over 10 bases. The trim removed 4 bases at V and 2 bases at J, leaving 3 bases unmatched. Germline-derived CDR1 and CDR2 are LNHDA and SQIVND (reference sequence). The CDR3 covers 15 residues. CDR3 loop: CASSTSGGTTDTQYF. CDR3 DNA sequence: TGTGCCAGTAGTACTAGCGGGGGAACCACAGATACGCAGTATTTT.

Of note for this clone: Distinct nucleotide sequences in the sample also encode this CDR3. V gene TRBV5-1 combines with J gene TRBJ1-5, with 7 bases identical to TRBD1. The V segment lost 0 bases and the J segment 1 base; nucleotides outside the gene matches: 1. CDR3 length: 15 amino acids. Germline V CDR1 and CDR2: SGHRS, YFSETQ. DNA of the CDR3: TGCGCCAGCAGCTTGGCAGGGGGAAGCAATCAGCCCCAGCATTTT. Protein product: CASSLAGGSNQPQHF.

The chain has TRBV7-9 and TRBJ1-4, with unresolved D. Deletions cut 4 bases from V and 0 bases from J, with 12 bases between. CDR1 SEHNR and CDR2 FQNEAQ come from the germline V gene (reference sequence). The length of the CDR3 is 16 residues. CDR3 sequence: CASSSSTLATNEKLFF. Written as DNA, the CDR3 is TGTGCCAGCAGCTCCTCGACACTCGCAACTAATGAAAAACTGTTTTTT.

This chain uses TRBV4-3 with TRBJ1-2; 11 bases align to TRBD1. J lost 7 bases, V lost 0 bases, and 7 bases had no gene match. The germline gives CDR1 LGHNA, CDR2 YSLEER. CDR3 length equals 16 residues. The CDR3: CASSQDTGTGGGGYTF. The CDR3 region has the DNA TGCGCCAGCAGCCAAGATACCGGGACAGGGGGAGGTGGCTACACCTTC.

This sequence joins TRBV4-1 and TRBJ2-7; 10 nucleotides agree with TRBD2. Germline-derived CDR1 and CDR2 are MGHRA and YSYEKL. Trimming at V came to 0 bases and at J to 4 bases, leaving 6 bases not matched to a gene. This CDR3 contains 16 residues. Here the CDR3 reads CASSQDPSGSWYEQYF. The CDR3 DNA is TGCGCCAGCAGCCAAGATCCTAGCGGGAGTTGGTACGAGCAGTACTTC.

V is TRBV5-6 and J is TRBJ2-7; tentatively, D is TRBD2 (6 bases). This CDR3 region has 15 residues. CDR1 and CDR2 (germline): SGHDT, YYEEEE. V gave up 0 bases and J gave up 4 bases, with 14 bases separating them. CDR3 amino acids: CASSLAPGSPYEQYF. CDR3 nucleotides: TGTGCCAGCAGCTTGGCCCCCGGGAGTCCTTACGAGCAGTACTTC.

The chain employs TRBV2 and TRBJ1-2; D perhaps matches TRBD1 (5 bases). Trimming took 5 bases from V and 1 from J, leaving 8 bases between them. CDR1 SNHLY and CDR2 FYNNEI come from the germline V gene. The CDR3 is 13 residues long. CDR3 sequence reads: CASSLDSNYGYTF. DNA of the CDR3: TGTGCCAGCAGTCTCGACAGTAACTATGGCTACACCTTC.

The chain links TRBV4-1 to TRBJ1-2; TRBD1 might be the D (5 bases). The CDR3 runs 15 residues. Deletions cut 1 base from V and 5 bases from J, with 14 bases between. Germline values: CDR1 MGHRA, CDR2 YSYEKL. DNA for the CDR3: TGCGCCAGCAGCCAAGGACAGTGGGGGGAGTATGGCTACACCTTC. Its protein product is CASSQGQWGEYGYTF.

The rearrangement links TRBV7-2 to TRBJ2-7; D could derive from TRBD1 or TRBD2 (5 bases each). This CDR3 has 14 amino acids. V lost 2 bases and J 3 bases, leaving 11 bases between the germline ends. Germline V gene data show CDR1 as SGHTA and CDR2 as FQGNSA. The CDR3 here is CASSLNWGNYEQYF. The CDR3 DNA is TGTGCCAGCAGCTTAAATTGGGGGAACTACGAGCAGTACTTC.